Listed here are 21 T cell receptor beta chains from one sample, sequenced in a study of beta chain features in type 1 diabetes. The study reverse transcribed the entire isolated RNA, so it sequenced expressed TCRB transcripts. Sequencing was performed with immunoSEQ multiplex PCR; in TCRdb, only in-frame clones are kept and a portion is missing. The sample gives about 160,000 clones, more than 60% of which show up once; about 0.089% is in the top ten. Antigen specificity for these receptors is unknown. Study findings and constraints: Shorter TCRB CDR3s, moderately but significantly so, were found in Type 1 diabetes patients in all four CD4+ subsets.

The sequenced material came from naive CD4+ T cells from blood. The receptors here all came from a man between 25 and 39 years old with type 1 diabetes.

This chain connects TRBV25-1 to TRBJ2-1; D not certain. CDR3 length equals 14 residues. V lost 2 bases, J lost 3 bases, and 8 bases lay in between. Germline V gene sequence: CDR1 MGHDK, CDR2 SYGVNS. CDR3 in DNA: TGTGCCAGCAGTGAACCCAGATTCTACAATGAGCAGTTCTTC. Translation: CASSEPRFYNEQFF.

This clone came up a few times. V gene TRBV10-3 combines with J gene TRBJ2-7; 8 bases align to TRBD1. This CDR3 has 13 amino acids. The V segment lost 10 bases and the J segment 3 bases; nucleotides outside the gene matches: 8. The germline gives CDR1 ENHRY, CDR2 SYGVKD. CDR3 DNA sequence: TGTGCCACCGCGACAGGGGACAACTACGAGCAGTACTTC. Its protein is CATATGDNYEQYF.

The rearrangement uses TRBV6-5 and TRBJ2-4; 7 bases fit TRBD1. The CDR3 has 14 residues. Germline V CDR1 and CDR2: MNHEY, SVGAGI. V lost 5 bases, J lost 1 base, and 2 bases stayed unmatched. The DNA for the CDR3 is TGTGCCAGCAGTCCACAGGGGGCCAAAAACATTCAGTACTTC. Translation gives CASSPQGAKNIQYF.

The chain recombines TRBV29-1 with TRBJ2-1, with 9 positions matching TRBD1. Germline V CDR1 and CDR2: SQVTM, ANQGSEA. CDR3 length equals 13 residues. Trimming removed 4 bases from V and 7 bases from J; junction bases left unmatched: 5. CDR3 region: CSVGDRGGNEQFF. In nucleotides, the CDR3 is TGCAGCGTTGGCGACAGGGGGGGAAATGAGCAGTTCTTC.

V and J are TRBV29-1 and TRBJ1-2; D ambiguous. CDR1 and CDR2 (germline): SQVTM, ANQGSEA. The V end lost 7 bases, the J end lost 8 bases, and 11 bases lay between the germline ends. The CDR3 spans 10 residues. In DNA form, the CDR3 reads TGCAGCGCGGGTCAGGTCGGCTACACCTTC. This translates into CSAGQVGYTF.

The rearrangement joins TRBV29-1 to TRBJ1-5; no clear D. Germline V lookup: CDR1 SQVTM, CDR2 ANQGSEA. The V end lost 7 bases, the J end lost 4 bases, and 14 bases lay between the germline ends. The CDR3 runs 13 residues. CDR3 residues: CSAAYGMNQPQHF. The CDR3 DNA follows: TGCAGCGCGGCTTATGGGATGAATCAGCCCCAGCATTTT.

The chain joins TRBV7-9 to TRBJ2-3, with TRBD2 identical over 11 bases. Trimming at V came to 5 bases and at J to 5 bases, leaving 3 bases not matched to a gene. The CDR3 sequence is 14 residues long. Germline values: CDR1 SEHNR, CDR2 FQNEAQ (reference sequence). CDR3 bases: TGTGCCAGCAGCCCCGGGACTAGCGGAGATACGCAGTATTTT. Translation: CASSPGTSGDTQYF.

The V call is TRBV4-3, the J call TRBJ1-1; 7 positions agree with TRBD1. This CDR3 comprises 16 residues. Per germline, CDR1 LGHNA and CDR2 YSLEER. J was trimmed by 0 bases and V by 4 bases; bases with no gene match: 8. CDR3 in DNA: TGCGCCAGCAGCCCCTCAGGGGGACGCTTGAACACTGAAGCTTTCTTT. This encodes CASSPSGGRLNTEAFF.

In this sample, this clone turned up a few times. Other DNA sequences of this sample code for an identical CDR3. The chain is built from TRBV2 and TRBJ1-5, with 9 bases that match TRBD1. The V segment lost 4 bases and the J segment 2 bases; nucleotides outside the gene matches: 0. CDR1 is SNHLY and CDR2 is FYNNEI in the germline V gene. The CDR3 totals 14 residues. CDR3 loop: CASSGTGGNQPQHF. As DNA, the CDR3 is TGTGCCAGCAGTGGGACAGGGGGCAATCAGCCCCAGCATTTT.

The rearrangement uses TRBV13 and TRBJ2-7; D remains unclear. CDR1 PRHDT and CDR2 FYEKMQ come from the germline V gene (reference sequence). The CDR3 is 14 residues long. V was shortened by 4 bases and J by 6 bases, with 16 bases between the two germline ends. CDR3 DNA: TGTGCCAGCAGCTCCTTATCCAACTACGGCGAGCAGTACTTC. Its translation is CASSSLSNYGEQYF.

CDR3 protein: CASSPTGDTEAFF. The CDR3 DNA sequence: TGTGCCAGCAGCCCGACAGGGGACACTGAAGCTTTCTTT. The rearrangement joins TRBV7-9 to TRBJ1-1, with 8 bases lining up with TRBD1. CDR1 is SEHNR, CDR2 FQNEAQ, per germline (reference sequence). Trimming removed 5 bases from V and 3 bases from J; junction bases left unmatched: 2. The length of the CDR3 is 13 residues.

This chain's CDR3 is CASSPGVDEQYF. CDR3 nucleotide sequence: TGTGCCAGCAGCCCGGGAGTGGACGAGCAGTACTTC. The chain recombines TRBV9 with TRBJ2-7; D possibly corresponds to TRBD2 (6 bases). The germline V and J ends were trimmed by 4 bases and 5 bases, with 10 bases remaining between them. There are 12 residues in the CDR3. Germline-derived CDR1 and CDR2 are SGDLS and YYNGEE.

This clone was seen more than once but under ten times. V usage is TRBV2 and J usage is TRBJ2-7; D might be TRBD1 (6 bases). The CDR3 spans 16 residues. Per germline, CDR1 SNHLY and CDR2 FYNNEI. V was trimmed by 3 bases and J by 2 bases, leaving 17 bases between them. This chain's CDR3 is CASSDVSRGSTYEQYF. CDR3 sequence (DNA): TGTGCCAGCAGTGATGTCTCCAGGGGTTCTACCTACGAGCAGTACTTC.

CDR3 nucleotides: TGTGCCTGGAGTTTCTTAGGACTAGCAGTAGATACGCAGTATTTT. This sequence encodes CAWSFLGLAVDTQYF. V is TRBV30 and J is TRBJ2-3; 8 nucleotides agree with TRBD2. J was trimmed by 5 bases and V by 2 bases; bases with no gene match: 9. This CDR3 spans 15 amino acids. The germline CDR1 and CDR2 sequences are GTSNPN and SVGIG (reference sequence).

This clone was seen a few times. V is TRBV29-1 and J is TRBJ2-5; D is uncertain. The CDR3 loop spans 14 amino acids. CDR1 and CDR2 (germline): SQVTM, ANQGSEA. The V gene lost 6 bases and the J gene lost 3 bases, with 17 bases spanning the gap. The CDR3 region is CSVAGPSPKETQYF. The CDR3 DNA reads TGCAGCGTAGCTGGACCCTCTCCAAAAGAGACCCAGTACTTC.

This clone was seen a single time. V gene TRBV14 combines with J gene TRBJ2-5; D ambiguous. Germline loops: CDR1 SGHDN, CDR2 FVKESK. V was clipped by 3 bases and J by 5 bases, with 4 bases between them. The CDR3 contains 11 residues. The CDR3 protein is CASSHGETQYF. In DNA form, the CDR3 reads TGTGCCAGCAGCCACGGGGAGACCCAGTACTTC.

This clone was detected once. The chain is built from TRBV29-1 and TRBJ1-5; D possibly corresponds to TRBD1 (5 bases). V was cut by 4 bases and J by 2 bases, with 9 bases left in between. CDR3 size: 13 residues. Germline CDR1 reads SQVTM; CDR2 reads ANQGSEA. In nucleotides, the CDR3 is TGCAGCGTTGGGTCGGGGGGCAATCAGCCCCAGCATTTT. This codes for CSVGSGGNQPQHF.

As for this clone: Within the sample, other DNA sequences also encode this same CDR3. This chain uses TRBV30 with TRBJ2-6, with D uncertain. Germline V gives CDR1 GTSNPN, CDR2 SVGIG (reference sequence). The CDR3 consists of 13 residues. The V gene lost 0 bases and the J gene lost 4 bases, with 4 bases spanning the gap. CDR3 in amino acids: CAWSVTGANVLTF. For the CDR3, the DNA is TGTGCCTGGAGTGTAACCGGGGCCAACGTCCTGACTTTC. Full variable domain (rest looked up from reference TRBV30 and TRBJ2-6): SQTIHQWPATLVQPVGSPLSLECTVEGTSNPNLYWYRQAAGRGLQLLFYSVGIGQISSEVPQNLSASRPQDRQFILSSKKLLLSDSGFYLCAWSVTGANVLTFGAGSRLTVL.

The rearrangement joins TRBV6-5 to TRBJ2-1; TRBD1 agrees at 7 bases. Losses at the gene ends were 6 bases for V and 0 bases for J; bases not matched to a gene: 5. Germline CDR1 and CDR2: MNHEY and SVGAGI. The CDR3 runs to 15 residues. CDR3 DNA sequence: TGTGCCAGCAGGTGGGACAGTAGCTCCTACAATGAGCAGTTCTTC. Translation gives CASRWDSSSYNEQFF.

In this sample, this clone turned up a few times. The J gene is TRBJ2-1, the V gene TRBV10-3; the D gene is possibly TRBD2 (6 bases). Germline CDR1 ENHRY, CDR2 SYGVKD. V shed 8 bases and J shed 0 bases, with 8 bases lying between them. This CDR3 spans 13 amino acids. This chain's CDR3 is CAIGGISYNEQFF. The CDR3 DNA reads TGTGCCATCGGCGGGATCTCCTACAATGAGCAGTTCTTC.

The chain couples TRBV7-2 to TRBJ2-3; D not resolved. The V and J ends lost 1 base and 0 bases respectively, with 5 bases between them. The CDR3 has 14 amino acids. CDR1 and CDR2 from the germline V gene are SGHTA and FQGNSA. CDR3 in amino acids: CASSLDLSTDTQYF. In nucleotides, the CDR3 is TGTGCCAGCAGCTTAGACCTTAGCACAGATACGCAGTATTTT.